A selection of T cell receptor beta chains follows, all from one sample in a study of blood T cell repertoires in COVID-19. The assay was immunoSEQ multiplex PCR, and TCRdb's table has in-frame clones only and misses some. Of fewer than 300,000 clones in the sample, 80% to 95% were seen once. Sequencing was carried out using peripheral blood. The origin of the receptors is a young woman with COVID-19, enrolled during active disease. The CDR3 runs from the conserved cysteine through the conserved F or W. The D gene is left open where the match is weak. Clone size is shown for a subset of rows, as once, few, many or a class of expanded clone.

V gene: TRBV5-1; J gene: TRBJ2-7; clone size: .; D gene: TRBD1; CDR3 DNA: TGCGCCAGCAGCTTGGGACAGGGGATGACCTACGAGCAGTACTTC; CDR3 protein: CASSLGQGMTYEQYF
V gene: TRBV3-1/TRBV3-2; J gene: TRBJ1-5; clone size: .; D gene: .; CDR3 DNA: TGTGCCAGCAGCCCCCAGGGTGGTAATCAGCCCCAGCATTTT; CDR3 protein: CASSPQGGNQPQHF
V gene: TRBV10-2; J gene: TRBJ1-1; clone size: .; D gene: .; CDR3 DNA: TGCGCCAGCAGTGAAGTGAGCTCGGGCACTGAAGCTTTCTTT; CDR3 protein: CASSEVSSGTEAFF
V gene: TRBV4-1; J gene: TRBJ1-4; clone size: .; D gene: TRBD1; CDR3 DNA: TGCGCCAGCAGCCTCGGGACAGGGGAAACTAATGAAAAACTGTTTTTT; CDR3 protein: CASSLGTGETNEKLFF
V gene: TRBV20-1; J gene: TRBJ1-1; clone size: .; D gene: TRBD1; CDR3 DNA: TGCAGTGCTCTCAGGGGGTCTGAAGCTTTCTTT; CDR3 protein: CSALRGSEAFF
V gene: TRBV10-2; J gene: TRBJ2-7; clone size: once; D gene: .; CDR3 DNA: TGCGCCAGCAGTGTTACTTTGGACGAGCAGTACTTC; CDR3 protein: CASSVTLDEQYF
V gene: TRBV27; J gene: TRBJ1-1; clone size: once; D gene: .; CDR3 DNA: TGTGCCACCGGATTCCAGGGATTTGAAGCTTTCTTT; CDR3 protein: CATGFQGFEAFF
V gene: TRBV7-9; J gene: TRBJ1-2; clone size: .; D gene: .; CDR3 DNA: TGTGCCAGCAGCGGTACGACAGAAGATAACTATGGCTACACCTTC; CDR3 protein: CASSGTTEDNYGYTF
V gene: TRBV7-3; J gene: TRBJ2-2; clone size: .; D gene: TRBD1; CDR3 DNA: TGTGCCAGCAGCCGGACAGGGGGGTCCGGGGAGCTGTTTTTT; CDR3 protein: CASSRTGGSGELFF
V gene: TRBV5-8; J gene: TRBJ1-5; clone size: .; D gene: .; CDR3 DNA: TGTGCCAGCAGCTTGGGTCCGAATCAGCCCCAGCATTTT; CDR3 protein: CASSLGPNQPQHF
V gene: TRBV28; J gene: TRBJ2-7; clone size: .; D gene: .; CDR3 DNA: TGTGCCAGCAGAATTTGGGCAGGGAACTACGAGCAGTACTTC; CDR3 protein: CASRIWAGNYEQYF
V gene: TRBV29-1; J gene: TRBJ2-2; clone size: once; D gene: .; CDR3 DNA: TGCAGCGTAAGCAAGATTAATACGAACACCGGGGAGCTGTTTTTT; CDR3 protein: CSVSKINTNTGELFF
V gene: TRBV19; J gene: TRBJ1-2; clone size: .; D gene: .; CDR3 DNA: TGTGCCAGTAGTAATCAGGTGAACTATGGCTACACCTTC; CDR3 protein: CASSNQVNYGYTF
V gene: TRBV27; J gene: TRBJ1-5; clone size: .; D gene: .; CDR3 DNA: TGTGCCAGCAGTACGAATACAGGGCGTCAGCCCCAGCATTTT; CDR3 protein: CASSTNTGRQPQHF
V gene: TRBV4-2; J gene: TRBJ2-3; clone size: .; D gene: TRBD2; CDR3 DNA: TGTGCCAGCAGCCGCCGGGGGACTAGCGGGATAGGCACAGATACGCAGTATTTT; CDR3 protein: CASSRRGTSGIGTDTQYF
V gene: TRBV30; J gene: TRBJ1-2; clone size: .; D gene: .; CDR3 DNA: TGTGCCTGGAGTGTACTGGGCAGGTCTGGCTACACCTTC; CDR3 protein: CAWSVLGRSGYTF
V gene: TRBV4-2; J gene: TRBJ1-5; clone size: .; D gene: TRBD1; CDR3 DNA: TGTGCCAGCAGCCAAGGAGACAGGGGGAGCAATCAGCCCCAGCATTTT; CDR3 protein: CASSQGDRGSNQPQHF
V gene: TRBV11-1; J gene: TRBJ1-1; clone size: .; D gene: TRBD1; CDR3 DNA: TGTGCCAGCAGCCAAGGACAGGGCCTGAACACTGAAGCTTTCTTT; CDR3 protein: CASSQGQGLNTEAFF
V gene: TRBV12-3/TRBV12-4; J gene: TRBJ2-7; clone size: .; D gene: TRBD1; CDR3 DNA: TGTGCCAGCAGTCTCGACAGGGCCTACGAGCAGTACTTC; CDR3 protein: CASSLDRAYEQYF
V gene: TRBV15; J gene: TRBJ1-5; clone size: .; D gene: TRBD1; CDR3 DNA: TGTGCCACCAGGGACAGAGGGGGGACAGGGGGCAATCAGCCCCAGCATTTT; CDR3 protein: CATRDRGGTGGNQPQHF
V gene: TRBV19; J gene: TRBJ2-1; clone size: .; D gene: TRBD2; CDR3 DNA: TGTGCCAGTAGTATAGGCGGGAGCGTCTACAATGAGCAGTTCTTC; CDR3 protein: CASSIGGSVYNEQFF
V gene: TRBV3-1/TRBV3-2; J gene: TRBJ1-5; clone size: .; D gene: .; CDR3 DNA: TGTGCCAGCAGCCAAGATCTTCCGGGGAATAGCAATCAGCCCCAGCATTTT; CDR3 protein: CASSQDLPGNSNQPQHF
V gene: TRBV28; J gene: TRBJ2-2; clone size: few; D gene: TRBD1; CDR3 DNA: TGTGCCAGCAGTTTTTTAATACAGGGGGGAACCGGGGAGCTGTTTTTT; CDR3 protein: CASSFLIQGGTGELFF
V gene: TRBV19; J gene: TRBJ1-1; clone size: .; D gene: .; CDR3 DNA: TGTGCCAGTAGTATATCTCCGACAGGGAACACTGAAGCTTTCTTT; CDR3 protein: CASSISPTGNTEAFF
V gene: TRBV7-2; J gene: TRBJ1-1; clone size: .; D gene: TRBD1; CDR3 DNA: TGTGCCAGCAGCATCGGACAGGGGGAAACTGAAGCTTTCTTT; CDR3 protein: CASSIGQGETEAFF
V gene: TRBV19; J gene: TRBJ2-2; clone size: few; D gene: TRBD1; CDR3 DNA: TGTGCCAGTCGGGGGACAGGGGTCGCCGGGGAGCTGTTTTTT; CDR3 protein: CASRGTGVAGELFF